This is a list of T cell receptor beta chains from one sample in a study of CD8 T cells in Susac syndrome. Via MiXCR, TCRdb re-called the immunoSEQ multiplex PCR reads, giving one row per CDR3 protein. The sample yields roughly 190,000 distinct CDR3 sequences, around 96% seen once. Sequencing was done on a sample of CD4+ T cells from PBMCs. The receptors here all came from a human donor in good health. CDR3s include the opening cysteine and the closing phenylalanine or tryptophan. Each record gives: J gene, D gene, V gene, clone size, CDR3 protein, CDR3 DNA. The D gene is left open where the match is weak. Some rows have no size entry. The others give once, few or many, or a class for an expanded clone.

TRBJ1-1	-	TRBV11-2	-	CASSHGGSTEAFF	TGTGCCAGCAGCCATGGGGGATCCACTGAAGCTTTCTTT
TRBJ1-5	-	TRBV10-3	-	CAISDPGGPHQPQHF	TGTGCCATCAGTGACCCAGGAGGGCCTCATCAGCCCCAGCATTTT
TRBJ1-5	-	TRBV20-1	-	CSARSPGGENSNQPQHF	TGCAGTGCTAGATCCCCTGGGGGGGAAAATAGCAATCAGCCCCAGCATTTT
TRBJ2-3	-	TRBV27	-	CASSPMADTQYF	TGTGCCAGCAGTCCCATGGCAGATACGCAGTATTTT
TRBJ2-2	-	TRBV5-1	-	CASFRTENTGELFF	TGCGCCAGCTTTCGGACAGAGAACACCGGGGAGCTGTTTTTT
TRBJ2-6	-	TRBV19	-	CASKLGVSGANVLTF	TGTGCCAGTAAACTAGGGGTTTCTGGGGCCAACGTCCTGACTTTC
TRBJ2-6	-	TRBV18	-	CASSPPPGGTVSGANVLTF	TGTGCCAGCTCACCACCCCCAGGGGGGACAGTCTCTGGGGCCAACGTCCTGACTTTC
TRBJ2-1	TRBD2	TRBV5-4	-	CASSLAGSGRAYNEQFF	TGTGCCAGCAGCTTGGCTGGTAGCGGGAGGGCCTACAATGAGCAGTTCTTC
TRBJ1-5	-	TRBV6-2/TRBV6-3	-	CASRRDSNQPQHF	TGTGCCAGCAGGAGGGACAGCAATCAGCCCCAGCATTTT
TRBJ2-2	-	TRBV29-1	-	CSVAPSANTGELFF	TGCAGCGTTGCCCCTAGCGCGAACACCGGGGAGCTGTTTTTT
TRBJ2-4	-	TRBV6-1	-	CASSEAGLAKNIQYF	TGTGCCAGCAGTGAAGCGGGACTAGCCAAAAACATTCAGTACTTC
TRBJ2-1	TRBD1	TRBV9	-	CASSDGDRDYNEQFF	TGTGCCAGCAGCGACGGGGACAGGGATTACAATGAGCAGTTCTTC
TRBJ2-7	-	TRBV2	-	CASSETRYEQYF	TGTGCCAGCAGTGAAACCCGTTACGAGCAGTACTTC
TRBJ2-7	TRBD2	TRBV20-1	-	CSAKMSGRAYEQYF	TGCAGTGCTAAGATGAGCGGGAGAGCCTACGAGCAGTACTTC
TRBJ2-3	-	TRBV24-1	-	CATSDYEGLDTQYF	TGTGCCACCAGTGATTACGAGGGCCTAGATACGCAGTATTTT
TRBJ1-1	-	TRBV30	once	CAWSVLGGQNTEAFF	TGTGCCTGGAGTGTACTGGGCGGACAAAACACTGAAGCTTTCTTT
TRBJ2-1	-	TRBV19	-	CASSMGSGPYNEQFF	TGTGCCAGTAGTATGGGGAGTGGCCCCTACAATGAGCAGTTCTTC
TRBJ2-5	-	TRBV9	-	CASEKRVGETQYF	TGTGCCAGCGAAAAACGGGTGGGAGAGACCCAGTACTTC
TRBJ2-7	TRBD1	TRBV11-2	once	CASSSGTGGEQYF	TGTGCCAGCAGCTCCGGGACAGGGGGAGAGCAGTACTTC
TRBJ2-1	-	TRBV25-1	-	CASSPPDANNEQFF	TGTGCCAGCAGTCCACCGGACGCCAACAATGAGCAGTTCTTC
TRBJ2-2	-	TRBV5-4	-	CASSLEGTGELFF	TGTGCCAGCAGCTTGGAAGGCACCGGGGAGCTGTTTTTT
TRBJ2-1	TRBD2	TRBV30	once	CAWTVAAGGEQFF	TGTGCCTGGACCGTGGCAGCGGGAGGTGAGCAGTTCTTC
TRBJ2-7	TRBD2	TRBV29-1	-	CSVVGLAGSYEQYF	TGCAGCGTTGTTGGACTAGCGGGGTCCTACGAGCAGTACTTC
TRBJ2-3	TRBD2	TRBV20-1	-	CSARGLLAGLSTDTQYF	TGCAGTGCTAGAGGCCTACTAGCGGGCCTTAGCACAGATACGCAGTATTTT
TRBJ2-5	-	TRBV29-1	-	CSGDDSRETQYF	TGCAGCGGCGATGATTCCCGGGAGACCCAGTACTTC
TRBJ2-7	TRBD2	TRBV20-1	-	CSARDRLAGGNEQYF	TGCAGTGCTAGAGATCGGCTAGCGGGAGGTAACGAGCAGTACTTC
TRBJ2-2	TRBD2	TRBV5-1	-	CASSSGLKTRELFF	TGCGCCAGCAGCTCGGGACTAAAGACCCGGGAGCTGTTTTTT
TRBJ2-1	TRBD2	TRBV7-9	-	CASSLSGSEGTEQFF	TGTGCCAGCAGCTTAAGCGGGAGTGAAGGGACCGAGCAGTTCTTC
TRBJ1-2	-	TRBV4-3	-	CASSQGETGNYGYTF	TGCGCCAGCAGCCAAGGGGAGACAGGCAACTATGGCTACACCTTC
TRBJ2-4	TRBD2	TRBV2	-	CAVSVEGGQWSIQYF	TGTGCCGTCTCTGTCGAGGGAGGGCAATGGAGCATTCAGTACTTC
TRBJ2-7	-	TRBV28	-	CASSPHPPGEQYF	TGTGCCAGCAGCCCCCATCCCCCCGGAGAGCAGTACTTC